This TCR beta chain was sequenced during a study of T cell responses to AZD1222 COVID-19 vaccine. Study-wide results and limits: Repertoire sampling was restricted to post-peak T cell response timepoints. Two AZD1222 administrations were followed by greater Spike-specific TCR breadth and depth.

This table comes from immunoSEQ multiplex PCR, and its TCRdb copy is limited to in-frame clones, with some not included. Counted here are about 67,000 clones, 83% occurring once; the ten biggest clones make up about 6%. Germline assignment: CDR1 MNHEY and CDR2 SVGAGI. Trimming removed 4 bases from V and 4 bases from J, with 14 bases in between. The CDR3 is 15 residues long. A remark on this clone: Its antigen remains unknown.

This TCR came from an adult who received the AZD1222 COVID-19 vaccine. The sample consisted of peripheral blood, taken 28 days after the second AZD1222 dose. The chain is built from TRBV6-5 and TRBJ1-5; TRBD1 might be the D (5 bases). CDR3 in amino acids: CASSSGPGGNQPQHF. CDR3 sequence (DNA): TGTGCCAGCAGTTCGGGCCCCGGGGGAAATCAGCCCCAGCATTTT.